This entry concerns a single T cell receptor beta chain. The target antigen is unknown. With 4 bases removed from V and 5 bases from J, the gap between germline ends came to 21 bases. This CDR3 region has 16 residues. Per germline, CDR1 SGDLS and CDR2 YYNGEE. The data were taken from a study of cytomegalovirus exposure and HLA in healthy donors. Primers for the PCR totalled 60 Vbeta and 13 Jbeta. Some clones are missing from TCRdb's copy, which holds only in-frame ones; the method was immunoSEQ multiplex PCR. Among 95,000 to 110,000 clones listed, 60% to 85% were seen once. Each of the donors was a healthy bone marrow donor. Donors were nominally healthy when sampled, though unrecorded immune exposures were likely. The study, taken as a whole, reports: In a later analysis, V- and J-gene trimming of beta chains associated with a DCLRE1C missense variant, replicated independently. The study listed 164 cytomegalovirus-associated TCR beta chains.

This sequence originates from a woman younger than 35 in good health and CMV-seropositive. The chain is built from TRBV9 and TRBJ2-5; D might be TRBD2 (5 bases). The sample was PBMCs. The CDR3 DNA sequence: TGTGCCAGCAGCCTAGCCGGACTCGGCTATGGGGAGACCCAGTACTTC. This sequence encodes CASSLAGLGYGETQYF.